Below, 25 T cell receptor beta chains from the same sample are listed, as sequenced in a study of Graves' ophthalmopathy and Graves' hyperthyroidism. RNA transcripts yielded amplified TCR beta CDR3 regions. Second-round multiplex PCR came after first-round RT-PCR with HTBI primers. TCRdb itself ran the multiplex PCR reads through MiXCR, one entry per CDR3 protein. The repertoire holds about 1.2 million distinct CDR3 sequences, 36% seen once, with 11% in the top ten. Material: peripheral blood or thyroid tissue (not recorded which). Receptors were obtained from an adult man with Graves' hyperthyroidism.

Ten or more counts support this clonotype. The genes are TRBV9 and TRBJ1-6; D call uncertain. The CDR3 totals 16 residues. Germline V gene lookup returns CDR1 SGDLS and CDR2 YYNGEE. Trimming cost V 1 base and J 0 bases, with 8 bases left between them. The CDR3 loop is CASSVSASSYNSPLHF. The CDR3 nucleotides read TGTGCCAGCAGCGTATCGGCCAGCTCCTATAATTCACCCCTCCACTTT.

This clonotype was picked up a small number of times. The chain employs TRBV10-2 and TRBJ2-5; TRBD1 might be the D (6 bases). Trimming cost V 2 bases and J 10 bases, with 14 bases left between them. Germline V lookup: CDR1 WSHSY, CDR2 SAAADI. CDR3 size: 13 residues. In DNA, the CDR3 is TGCGCCAGCAGTGAGCCGGACAGTCGTATCCAGTACTTC. Its translation: CASSEPDSRIQYF.

This clonotype has a count of ten or more. The rearrangement uses TRBV10-3 and TRBJ2-7, with no clear D. The CDR3 has 14 residues. CDR1 and CDR2 (germline): ENHRY, SYGVKD. V was shortened by 10 bases and J by 1 base, with 17 bases between the two germline ends. The CDR3 coding sequence is TGTGCCACGGGTAGGGCAGGCGAATCCTACGAGCAGTACTTC. Translating gives CATGRAGESYEQYF.

The chain recombines TRBV12-3 or TRBV12-4 with TRBJ2-5; D is perhaps TRBD2 (5 bases). V lost 2 bases and J lost 1, with 14 bases in between. The length of the CDR3 is 16 residues. CDR3 nucleotide sequence: TGTGCCAGCAGTTTACAGGTCCCCGCGGGCCAAGAGACCCAGTACTTC. Translation: CASSLQVPAGQETQYF.

The CDR3 DNA reads as TGTGCCTGGAGTCCTGGGGCCCTTAAGGGCTACACCTTC. Amino acids: CAWSPGALKGYTF. The J gene is TRBJ1-2, the V gene TRBV30; TRBD1 might be the D (5 bases). Trimming pared 2 bases from V and 8 bases from J, leaving 15 bases between. Germline V gene sequence: CDR1 GTSNPN, CDR2 SVGIG (reference sequence). The CDR3 runs 13 residues.

The genes are TRBV7-9 and TRBJ2-5; D uncertain. CDR3 length: 11 amino acids. Germline values: CDR1 SEHNR, CDR2 FQNEAQ (reference sequence). V was cut by 8 bases and J by 5 bases, with 9 bases left in between. The CDR3 loop is CASVVGETQYF. CDR3 sequence (DNA): TGTGCCAGCGTCGTGGGGGAGACCCAGTACTTC. Filled out from reference TRBV7-9 and TRBJ2-5, the complete variable domain reads DTGVSQNPRHKITKRGQNVTFRCDPISEHNRLYWYRQTLGQGPEFLTYFQNEAQLEKSRLLSDRFSAERPKGSFSTLEIQRTEQGDSAMYLCASVVGETQYFGPGTRLLVL.

The chain has TRBV10-3 and TRBJ1-1; a possible D gene is TRBD1 (5 bases). The V gene's germline CDR1 is ENHRY and CDR2 SYGVKD. The CDR3 is made up of 13 amino acids. V was shortened by 1 base and J by 6 bases, with 9 bases between the two germline ends. The CDR3 sequence: CAISEWGDAEAFF. In nucleotides, the CDR3 is TGTGCCATCAGTGAGTGGGGGGATGCTGAAGCTTTCTTT.

The chain couples TRBV5-8 to TRBJ1-3, with D possibly matching TRBD1 (6 bases). The CDR3 consists of 13 residues. V lost 4 bases to trimming and J lost 16 bases, with 21 bases between them. Germline V lookup: CDR1 SGHTS, CDR2 YDEGEE. CDR3 loop: CASSQNRESIMYF. The CDR3 bases are TGTGCCAGCAGCCAAAACAGGGAGAGTATCATGTATTTT.

This clonotype was seen at least ten times. The rearrangement links TRBV4-2 to TRBJ2-7; D ambiguous. CDR1 and CDR2 from the germline V gene are LGHNA and YNFKEQ. The CDR3 is 15 residues long. Trimming left V 0 bases short and J 3 bases short, with 12 bases between. The CDR3 reads CASSQEVSVDYEQYF. The CDR3 DNA follows: TGTGCCAGCAGCCAAGAAGTGTCCGTTGACTACGAGCAGTACTTC.

This clonotype was picked up one time. This chain connects TRBV7-9 to TRBJ2-6; no definite D call. This CDR3 has 15 residues. CDR1 is SEHNR, CDR2 FQNEAQ, per germline (reference sequence). V lost 6 bases and J 0 bases, leaving 9 bases between the germline ends. The CDR3 region is CASSPIRSGANVLTF. For the CDR3, the DNA is TGTGCCAGCAGTCCTATTCGCTCTGGGGCCAACGTCCTGACTTTC.

This clonotype has at least ten counts. CDR3 nucleotides: TGCAGTGCCCGTGGGGGTCACTCCTACGAGCAGTACTTC. This translates into CSARGGHSYEQYF. The chain employs TRBV20-1 and TRBJ2-7, with D perhaps assigned TRBD1 or TRBD2 (5 bases each). Germline lookup yields CDR1 DFQATT and CDR2 SNEGSKA (reference sequence). The CDR3 extends over 13 amino acids. V gave up 6 bases and J gave up 0 bases, with 12 bases separating them.

Worth noting for this clonotype: This may stem from a read error, because a much larger clone lies one nucleotide away. The rearrangement links TRBV2 to TRBJ2-7, with D hard to call. This CDR3 is built from 10 residues. Trimming left V 3 bases short and J 6 bases short, with 3 bases between. Germline V CDR1 and CDR2: SNHLY, FYNNEI. The CDR3, as DNA: TGTGCCAGCAGTGATATCGAGCAGTACTTC. Residues: CASSDIEQYF.

This clonotype was seen many times. V gene TRBV10-3 combines with J gene TRBJ2-7, with D unclear. This CDR3 has 13 amino acids. Per the germline V gene, CDR1 is ENHRY and CDR2 is SYGVKD. V was pared by 6 bases and J by 0 bases, with 9 bases between. The CDR3 DNA is TGTGCCATCAGAATAACAGACTCCTACGAGCAGTACTTC. Its translation: CAIRITDSYEQYF.

This clonotype appeared many times. V usage is TRBV20-1 and J usage is TRBJ1-2, with D unclear. Looked up from germline, CDR1 is DFQATT and CDR2 is SNEGSKA (reference sequence). The CDR3 is 10 amino acids. Trimming took 3 bases from V and 6 from J, leaving 5 bases between them. CDR3 sequence: CSARPDGYTF. The CDR3 DNA is TGCAGTGCTAGGCCCGATGGCTACACCTTC.

This clonotype was found many times. The V gene is TRBV7-8, the J gene TRBJ2-5; D not certain. Germline assignment: CDR1 SGHVS and CDR2 FQNEAQ. Trimming took off 3 bases at V and 5 bases at J, with 19 bases between the two ends. The CDR3 covers 16 residues. CDR3 loop: CASSFDGQESSETQYF. The CDR3 DNA is TGTGCCAGCAGCTTTGACGGGCAGGAGTCGTCGGAGACCCAGTACTTC.

This clonotype occurred many times. The chain recombines TRBV5-6 with TRBJ1-5; D is perhaps TRBD1 (6 bases). Trimming took off 4 bases at V and 2 bases at J, with 10 bases between the two ends. There are 14 residues in the CDR3. Germline V gives CDR1 SGHDT, CDR2 YYEEEE. The CDR3 nucleotides read TGTGCCAGCAGCCTACAGGGACGCAATCAGCCCCAGCATTTT. As protein: CASSLQGRNQPQHF.

In the case of this clonotype: The CDR3 end shows no conserved phenylalanine or tryptophan, and so a read error is likely. The rearrangement uses TRBV29-1 and TRBJ2-7, with 9 bases fitting TRBD1. CDR3 length equals 15 residues. Unmatched junction bases numbered 11, after V lost 6 bases and J lost 2 bases. Looked up from germline, CDR1 is SQVTM and CDR2 is ANQGSEA. The CDR3 coding sequence is TGCAGCGTGAGGGGACAGGGAATAATTACCTACGAGCAGTACCTC. Encoded protein: CSVRGQGIITYEQYL.

This clonotype was found a few times. Just one base apart from a much larger clone, this may be a read error. The V call is TRBV7-3, the J call TRBJ2-7; D may be TRBD1 or TRBD2 (5 bases each). The germline V gene encodes CDR1 SGHTA and CDR2 FQGTGA. This CDR3 has 11 amino acids. The DNA for the CDR3 is TGTGCCAGCAGCTTAGGGACCGACCTCACCTTC. Translated, it gives CASSLGTDLTF.

This rearrangement joins TRBV29-1 to TRBJ2-5; D not certain. The CDR3 consists of 12 residues. Germline assignment: CDR1 SQVTM and CDR2 ANQGSEA. The V and J ends lost 8 bases and 5 bases respectively, with 15 bases between them. CDR3 nucleotide sequence: TGCAGCAGCCACAGACGTCTGGAGACCCAGTACTTC. Amino acids: CSSHRRLETQYF.

To note about this clonotype: A much larger clone differs by one base, so this may be a read error. The CDR3 loop reads CASGTPDRVDPKGNQPQHF. CDR3 nucleotides: TGTGCCAGTGGTACCCCGGACAGGGTAGATCCTAAGGGCAATCAGCCCCAGCATTTT. The V gene is TRBV10-3, the J gene TRBJ1-5; 8 positions agree with TRBD1. The length of the CDR3 is 19 residues. V trimming: 10 bases; J trimming: 2 bases; junction bases outside the gene matches: 22. CDR1 and CDR2 (germline): ENHRY, SYGVKD.

This clonotype was seen ten or more times. The chain combines TRBV5-1 with TRBJ2-7, with D perhaps matching TRBD2 (6 bases). The CDR3 totals 12 residues. CDR1 and CDR2 (germline): SGHRS, YFSETQ. V was shortened by 0 bases and J by 7 bases, with 8 bases between the two germline ends. CDR3 loop: CASSLAGEEQYF. CDR3 nucleotide sequence: TGCGCCAGCAGCTTGGCGGGGGAAGAGCAGTACTTC. The whole variable domain, filled in from reference TRBV5-1 and TRBJ2-7, reads KAGVTQTPRYLIKTRGQQVTLSCSPISGHRSVSWYQQTPGQGLQFLFEYFSETQRNKGNFPGRFSGRQFSNSRSEMNVSTLELGDSALYLCASSLAGEEQYFGPGTRLTVT.

This chain connects TRBV19 to TRBJ1-5; D is unclear. This CDR3 has 16 residues. The V end was cut by 0 bases, the J end by 6 bases, with 15 bases between. In germline, CDR1 is LNHDA, CDR2 SQIVND (reference sequence). CDR3 sequence: CASSIDNTAARQPQHF. CDR3 sequence (DNA): TGTGCCAGTAGTATAGATAATACGGCAGCGCGTCAGCCCCAGCATTTT.

This clonotype was counted ten times or more. The chain has TRBV29-1 and TRBJ2-7, with D perhaps matching TRBD1 or TRBD2 (5 bases each). CDR3 length equals 15 residues. V lost 4 bases, J lost 2 bases, and 18 bases lay in between. CDR1 and CDR2 from the germline V gene are SQVTM and ANQGSEA. The DNA for the CDR3 is TGCAGCGTTGTGTCTGGTAGGGACGGTACCTACGAGCAGTACTTC. Protein: CSVVSGRDGTYEQYF.

DNA for the CDR3: TGCAGTGCATTCTCGACGGGAACTAGGGGGCCTAACTATGGCTACACCTTC. Its protein product is CSAFSTGTRGPNYGYTF. The chain joins TRBV20-1 to TRBJ1-2; TRBD1 matches at 7 bases. The ends lost 6 bases at V and 0 bases at J; junction bases unmatched: 16. This CDR3 comprises 17 residues. Germline CDR1 DFQATT, CDR2 SNEGSKA (reference sequence).

This clonotype was seen at least ten times. The V call is TRBV7-6, the J call TRBJ1-5; 7 bases match TRBD1. The V gene end was trimmed by 5 bases and the J gene end by 6 bases; junction bases not matched to a gene: 16. Looked up from germline, CDR1 is SGHVS and CDR2 is FNYEAQ. CDR3 length: 17 residues. CDR3: CASSRMATQGVGQPQHF. For the CDR3, the DNA is TGTGCCAGCAGCCGCATGGCCACTCAGGGGGTGGGTCAGCCCCAGCATTTT.